This TCR beta chain originates from a study of metastatic and nonmetastatic thyroid tumors (dated by TCRdb to the early 2020s). Context from the whole study: For patients with malignant and with benign thyroid disease, the researchers compared repertoires between peripheral blood samples and tumor or nodule tissue samples. The research as a whole found: In both blood and tumor samples, TCR beta diversity was reported to be significantly higher in malignant tumors than in benign nodules.

The library was obtained by PCR. The instrument given in TCRdb is Illumina HiSeq 4000. High-throughput sequencing was used to profile the TCR beta-chain CDR3 region of each patient. Turning to the authors' computational methods: Drawing on CDR3 differences between clinicopathological groups, the researchers built a classifier meant to tell apart patients with distant-metastatic papillary thyroid cancer. The Shannon index was used to assess repertoire diversity, and the Morisita-Horn index was used to assess tumor-blood repertoire similarity. In-frame beta chains were kept once TCRdb had trimmed the public reads at Q25 with fastp and called clones with MiXCR. TCRdb assigned the V and J calls; the authors' analysis was not used. This sample comprises about 92,000 clones, under 15% of them detected only once. Of the sample, 3% to 4.5% is held by the ten largest clones. Counted from cysteine to phenylalanine, this CDR3 has 13 amino acids. Solely the CDR3 DNA is kept, with 39 bases framed from the first base. CDR1 and CDR2 (MDHEN, SYDVKM) derive from the germline V gene. Germline trimming: 6 bases from V, 9 bases from J; junction bases outside gene matches: 4.

This clone was picked up many times. Its antigen is currently not known. Qualities for individual bases were not recorded, and no much larger clone is one base off. Before undergoing thyroid surgery, none of the patients had been given any kind of treatment. Patient clinical samples collected from about 2011 to 2019 were retrospectively analysed using T-cell receptor beta sequencing. This clonotype was obtained from a female donor with papillary thyroid cancer or a benign thyroid nodule (not recorded which). Some clones in this sample may be carry-over from other donors' samples. The rearrangement joined TRBV28 to TRBJ1-6; a stretch of 8 junction bases matches TRBD1. Sequences were obtained from blood. The CDR3 is CASRGQAVSPLHF. In nucleotide form, the sequence is TGTGCCAGCAGGGGACAGGCTGTTTCACCCCTCCACTTT. Joined to the reference TRBV28 and TRBJ1-6 proteins, this CDR3 gives the full variable domain: DVKVTQSSRYLVKRTGEKVFLECVQDMDHENMFWYRQDPGLGLRLIYFSYDVKMKEKGDIPEGYSVSREKKERFSLILESASTNQTSMYLCASRGQAVSPLHFGNGTRLTVT.